The entry below describes one T cell receptor (beta chain). Assay: immunoSEQ multiplex PCR; the TCRdb copy retains only in-frame clones and omits some. The data show about 57,000 clones, with more than 60% seen just once and roughly 15% held by the top ten. CDR3 length: 14 residues. Losses at the gene ends were 7 bases for V and 8 bases for J; bases not matched to a gene: 10. The data belong to a study of radiotherapy plus CTLA-4 blockade in lung cancer. The sequence derives from a human donor with non-small cell lung cancer who had a complete response to radiotherapy plus ipilimumab. The input for sequencing was peripheral blood, taken from a patient treated with radiotherapy plus ipilimumab. The chain carries TRBV23-1 and TRBJ1-4, with 7 bases aligning to TRBD1. TRBV23-1 is an ORF for which the function is uncertain. The CDR3 DNA follows: TGCGCCAGCATTCGGACAGGTTCTAGGGAAAAACTGTTTTTT. It yields the protein CASIRTGSREKLFF.